The 7 T cell receptor beta chains listed next were all sequenced from one sample in a study of HIV-infected patients and healthy controls. Alpha and beta constant-region primers primed reverse transcription of 400 to 500 ng RNA. Using multiplexing indices, alpha and beta chain libraries were generated apart by chain-specific third strand synthesis. Each CDR3 protein gets one entry after TCRdb re-called the 5' RACE reads with MiXCR. Altogether about 15,000 distinct CDR3 sequences are present, roughly 9% being singletons, with the ten largest covering approximately 5.1%. The repertoire came from unfractionated whole blood and reflected all unsorted peripheral T cells. The sample taken for sequencing was blood. These receptors originate from an adult in good health.

At least ten counts were recorded for this clonotype. The J gene is TRBJ2-7, the V gene TRBV4-3; D perhaps matches TRBD2 (5 bases). The CDR3 runs to 16 residues. The V gene lost 0 bases and the J gene lost 0 bases, with 12 bases spanning the gap. Germline CDR1 and CDR2: LGHNA and YSLEER. DNA for the CDR3: TGCGCCAGCAGCCAAGACTCGGGGTCGAGCTCCTACGAGCAGTACTTC. This translates into CASSQDSGSSSYEQYF.

J is TRBJ2-3 and V is TRBV7-2, with 11 bases aligning to TRBD2. Germline CDR1 and CDR2: SGHTA and FQGNSA. The CDR3 is 15 amino acids. Unmatched junction bases numbered 2, after V lost 1 base and J lost 5 bases. In DNA form, the CDR3 reads TGTGCCAGCAGCTTAGTAGCGGGAGGGGGAGATACGCAGTATTTT. It is translated as CASSLVAGGGDTQYF.

V usage is TRBV10-3 and J usage is TRBJ2-7, with no clear D. This CDR3 contains 11 residues. V dropped 4 bases and J dropped 3 bases, with 4 bases sitting between them. CDR1 and CDR2 from the germline V gene are ENHRY and SYGVKD. The CDR3 DNA follows: TGTGCCATCAGTGGCGGCTACGAGCAGTACGTC. It codes for CAISGGYEQYV.

This clonotype was seen more than once but under ten times. The gene calls are TRBV19 and TRBJ2-4; D is tentatively TRBD1 or TRBD2 (6 bases each). Germline-derived CDR1 and CDR2 are LNHDA and SQIVND (reference sequence). The V end was cut by 7 bases, the J end by 4 bases, with 17 bases between. The CDR3 is 15 residues long. The CDR3 nucleotides are TGTGCCAGTAAGGTGCACGGGGGCCCTAAAAACATTCAGTACTTC. Protein: CASKVHGGPKNIQYF.

In this sample, this clonotype turned up a few times. V usage is TRBV11-2 and J usage is TRBJ2-3; D could derive from TRBD1 or TRBD2 (5 bases each). Germline assignment: CDR1 SGHAT and CDR2 FQNNGV. CDR3 length: 18 residues. Trimming shortened V by 0 bases and J by 0 bases, and 16 bases separated the two germline ends. Here the CDR3 reads CASSLDPLEGISTDTQYF. The CDR3 region has the DNA TGTGCCAGCAGCTTAGATCCGTTAGAGGGGATAAGCACAGATACGCAGTATTTT.

This clonotype occurred many times. The chain carries TRBV14 and TRBJ1-1; 8 positions match TRBD1. The CDR3 is made up of 15 amino acids. V dropped 4 bases and J dropped 1; count of bases not matched to a gene: 5. Germline loops: CDR1 SGHDN, CDR2 FVKESK. CDR3 sequence reads: CASSLRTGRNTEAFF. CDR3 in DNA: TGTGCCAGCAGCCTTCGGACAGGGCGGAACACTGAAGCTTTCTTT.

By share, this clonotype ranks as medium-sized. The chain is built from TRBV7-4 and TRBJ2-7; no reliable D call. The V end was cut by 6 bases, the J end by 1 base, with 7 bases between. The germline V gene encodes CDR1 SGHVT and CDR2 SQSDAQ. The CDR3 runs 12 residues. CDR3 sequence: CASSPTSYEQYV. The CDR3 bases are TGTGCCAGCAGTCCAACTTCCTACGAGCAGTACGTC.